The T cell receptor beta chain under discussion was sequenced for a study of T-cell reconstitution after alpha-beta-depleted transplantation in children. Study-level results: Surviving thymic progenitors and recipient T cells were the source of high TCRbeta diversity at day 60 in some patients. The study reportedly traced alpha-beta T cells about two months after transplant to several hundred expanded graft clones. From newly produced T cells came most of the T-cell counts and diversity one year after transplant.

V was cut by 6 bases and J by 8 bases, with 16 bases left in between. This CDR3 is 13 amino acids long. CDR1 MNHEY and CDR2 SVGEGT come from the germline V gene. With regard to this clonotype: What it recognizes is unknown.

A TCRbeta library incorporating unique molecular identifiers was prepared. Each CDR3 protein gets one entry after TCRdb re-called the PCR reads with MiXCR. The sample yields some 350,000 distinct CDR3 sequences, around 16% seen once. The sequences come from PBMCs, mostly from graft donor cells, collected 360 days after TCRalphabeta/CD19-depleted stem cell transplant. V gene TRBV6-2 or TRBV6-3 combines with J gene TRBJ1-2; D gene uncertain. The source of this sequence is a male patient aged 2-9 years who had a stem cell transplant for acute lymphoblastic leukemia, so the T cells may come from the graft donor. CDR3 nucleotides: TGTGCCAGCAGCCACGGGGTCGGTGGAGGCTACACCTTC. Translation gives CASSHGVGGGYTF.